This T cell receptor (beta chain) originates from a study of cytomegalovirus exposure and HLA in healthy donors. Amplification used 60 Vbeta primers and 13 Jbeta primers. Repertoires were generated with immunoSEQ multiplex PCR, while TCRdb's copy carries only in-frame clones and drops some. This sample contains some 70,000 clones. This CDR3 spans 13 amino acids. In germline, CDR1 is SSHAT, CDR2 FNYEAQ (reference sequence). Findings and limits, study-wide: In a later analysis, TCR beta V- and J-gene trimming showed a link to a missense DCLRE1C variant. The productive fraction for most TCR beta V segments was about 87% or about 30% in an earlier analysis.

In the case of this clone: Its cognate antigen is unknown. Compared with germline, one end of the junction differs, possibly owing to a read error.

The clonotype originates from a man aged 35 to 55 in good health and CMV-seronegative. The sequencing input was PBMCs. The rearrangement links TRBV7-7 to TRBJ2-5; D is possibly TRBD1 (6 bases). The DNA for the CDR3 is TGTGCTAGCAGCCAGACAGGCCAAGAGACCCAGTACTTC. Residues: CASSQTGQETQYF.